Included here is one T cell receptor beta chain sequence, with context. The antigen remains undetermined. This sample is part of a study of PD-1 blockade in classical Hodgkin lymphoma. Study findings and constraints: Repertoire differences have undefined causes, possibly disease activity or prior therapy. Relapsed/refractory patients reportedly had lower baseline diversity than newly diagnosed patients.

Clones were sequenced by immunoSEQ multiplex PCR, and TCRdb holds only the in-frame ones, with some missing. The sample consists of about 17,000 clones, 80% to 95% of them appearing once. Time point denoted: newly diagnosed, previously untreated cHL patient sample. Untreated, newly diagnosed classical Hodgkin lymphoma PBMCs served for comparison. The source of this sequence is a human donor with classical Hodgkin lymphoma. The sample was peripheral blood mononuclear cells (PBMCs).

The CDR3 is CASSPWTINTGELFF. Written as DNA, the CDR3 is TGTGCCAGCAGCCCCTGGACCATAAACACCGGGGAGCTGTTTTTT. The chain employs TRBV5-8 and TRBJ2-2, with D unclear. The CDR3 consists of 15 residues. The germline gives CDR1 SGHTS, CDR2 YDEGEE. V shed 4 bases and J shed 2 bases, with 12 bases lying between them. The full variable domain, rest sourced from reference TRBV5-8 and TRBJ2-2, is EAGVTQSPTHLIKTRGQQATLRCSPISGHTSVYWYQQALGLGLQFLLWYDEGEERNRGNFPPRFSGRQFPNYSSELNVNALELEDSALYLCASSPWTINTGELFFGEGSRLTVL.